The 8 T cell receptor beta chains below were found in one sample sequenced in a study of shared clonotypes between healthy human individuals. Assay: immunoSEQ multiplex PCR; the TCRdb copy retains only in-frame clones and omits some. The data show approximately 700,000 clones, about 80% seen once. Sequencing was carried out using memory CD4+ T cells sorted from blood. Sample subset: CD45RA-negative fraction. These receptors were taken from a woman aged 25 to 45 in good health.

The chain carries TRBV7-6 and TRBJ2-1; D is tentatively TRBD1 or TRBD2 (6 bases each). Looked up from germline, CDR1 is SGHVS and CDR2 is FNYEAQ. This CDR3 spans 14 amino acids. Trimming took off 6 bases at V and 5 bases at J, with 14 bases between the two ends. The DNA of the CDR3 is TGTGCCAGCAGTGCGGGACAACAGAACAATGAGCAGTTCTTC. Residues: CASSAGQQNNEQFF.

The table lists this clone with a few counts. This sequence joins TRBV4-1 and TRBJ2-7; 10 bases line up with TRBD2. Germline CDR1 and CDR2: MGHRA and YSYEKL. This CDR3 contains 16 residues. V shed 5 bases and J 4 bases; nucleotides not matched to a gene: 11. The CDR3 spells CASSNLGLAEGYEQYF. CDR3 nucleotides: TGCGCCAGCAGCAATCTTGGACTAGCGGAAGGGTACGAGCAGTACTTC.

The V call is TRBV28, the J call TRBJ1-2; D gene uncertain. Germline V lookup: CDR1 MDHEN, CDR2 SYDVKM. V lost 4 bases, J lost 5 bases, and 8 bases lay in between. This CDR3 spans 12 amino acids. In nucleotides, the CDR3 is TGTGCCAGCAGTTCTAGACTTTATGGCTACACCTTC. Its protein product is CASSSRLYGYTF.

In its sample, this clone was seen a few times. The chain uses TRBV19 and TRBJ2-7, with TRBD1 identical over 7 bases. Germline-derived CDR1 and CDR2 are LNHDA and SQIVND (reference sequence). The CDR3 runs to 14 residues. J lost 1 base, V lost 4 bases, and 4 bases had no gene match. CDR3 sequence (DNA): TGTGCCAGTAGTAAAGGACAGGTTTCCTACGAGCAGTACTTC. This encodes CASSKGQVSYEQYF.

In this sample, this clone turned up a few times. The CDR3 here is CASRVDTGAAGYTF. The CDR3 DNA reads TGTGCCAGCAGAGTCGATACAGGGGCGGCTGGCTACACCTTC. This chain joins TRBV6-5 and TRBJ1-2, with 7 nucleotides matching TRBD1. V lost 6 bases, J lost 7 bases, and 11 bases stayed unmatched. The length of the CDR3 is 14 residues. CDR1 and CDR2 from the germline V gene are MNHEY and SVGAGI.

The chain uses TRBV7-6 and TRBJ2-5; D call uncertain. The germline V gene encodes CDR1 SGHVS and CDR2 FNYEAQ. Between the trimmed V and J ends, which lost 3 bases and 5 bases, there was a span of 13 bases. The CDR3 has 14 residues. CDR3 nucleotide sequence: TGTGCCAGCAGCTTGCGTGGGGTGGGGGAGACCCAGTACTTC. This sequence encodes CASSLRGVGETQYF.

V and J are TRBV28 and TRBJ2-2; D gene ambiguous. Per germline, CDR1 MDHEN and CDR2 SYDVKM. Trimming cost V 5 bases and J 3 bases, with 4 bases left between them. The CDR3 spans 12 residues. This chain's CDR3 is CASSRYTGELFF. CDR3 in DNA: TGTGCCAGCAGTCGATACACCGGGGAGCTGTTTTTT. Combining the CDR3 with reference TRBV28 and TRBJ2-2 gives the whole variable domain DVKVTQSSRYLVKRTGEKVFLECVQDMDHENMFWYRQDPGLGLRLIYFSYDVKMKEKGDIPEGYSVSREKKERFSLILESASTNQTSMYLCASSRYTGELFFGEGSRLTVL.

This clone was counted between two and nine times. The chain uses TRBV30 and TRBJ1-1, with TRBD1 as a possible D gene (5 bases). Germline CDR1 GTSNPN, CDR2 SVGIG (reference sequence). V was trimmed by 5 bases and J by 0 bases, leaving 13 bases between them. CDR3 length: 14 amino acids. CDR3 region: CAWGRGSLNTEAFF. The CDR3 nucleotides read TGTGCCTGGGGACGGGGGAGCCTGAACACTGAAGCTTTCTTT.